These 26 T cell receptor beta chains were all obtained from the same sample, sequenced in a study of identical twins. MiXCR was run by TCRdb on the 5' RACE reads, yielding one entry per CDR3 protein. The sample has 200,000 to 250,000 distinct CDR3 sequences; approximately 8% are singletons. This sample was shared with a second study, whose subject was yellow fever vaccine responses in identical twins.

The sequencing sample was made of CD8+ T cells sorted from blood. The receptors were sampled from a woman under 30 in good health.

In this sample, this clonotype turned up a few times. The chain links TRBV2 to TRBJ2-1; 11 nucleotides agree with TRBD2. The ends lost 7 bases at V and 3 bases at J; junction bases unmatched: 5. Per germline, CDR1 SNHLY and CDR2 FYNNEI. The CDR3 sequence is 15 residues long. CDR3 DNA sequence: TGTGCCAGCATTAATGGACTAGCGGGCTACAATGAGCAGTTCTTC. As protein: CASINGLAGYNEQFF.

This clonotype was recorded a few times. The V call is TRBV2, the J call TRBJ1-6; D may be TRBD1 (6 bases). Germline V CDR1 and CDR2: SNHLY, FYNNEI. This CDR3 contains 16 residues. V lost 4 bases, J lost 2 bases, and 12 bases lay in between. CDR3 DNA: TGTGCCAGCAGTGCCTACAGGGAACCCTATAATTCACCCCTCCACTTT. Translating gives CASSAYREPYNSPLHF.

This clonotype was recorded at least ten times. CDR3 coding DNA: TGCAGTGCCGAACAGGGGGTTCTATCCACAGATACGCAGTATTTT. Its translation: CSAEQGVLSTDTQYF. This chain joins TRBV20-1 and TRBJ2-3, with 8 positions matching TRBD1. The germline CDR1 and CDR2 sequences are DFQATT and SNEGSKA (reference sequence). V lost 6 bases to trimming and J lost 2 bases; unmatched junction nucleotides: 10. The CDR3 has 15 residues.

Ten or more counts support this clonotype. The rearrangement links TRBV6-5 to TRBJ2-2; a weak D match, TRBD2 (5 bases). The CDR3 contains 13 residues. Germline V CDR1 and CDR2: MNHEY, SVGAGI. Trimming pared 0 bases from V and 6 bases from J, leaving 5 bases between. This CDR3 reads CASSYSRAGELFF. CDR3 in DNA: TGTGCCAGCAGTTACTCGAGGGCCGGGGAGCTGTTTTTT.

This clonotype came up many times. Written as DNA, the CDR3 is TGCGCCAGCAGCTTGGAACAGCCAGAGACCCAGTACTTC. Protein sequence: CASSLEQPETQYF. V is TRBV5-1 and J is TRBJ2-5, with D uncertain. Germline V CDR1 and CDR2: SGHRS, YFSETQ. The V end was cut by 0 bases, the J end by 4 bases, with 7 bases between. There are 13 residues in the CDR3.

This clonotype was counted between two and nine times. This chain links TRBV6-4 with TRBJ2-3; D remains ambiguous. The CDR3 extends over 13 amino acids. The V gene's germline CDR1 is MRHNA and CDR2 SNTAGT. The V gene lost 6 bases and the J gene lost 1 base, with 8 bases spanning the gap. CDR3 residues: CASSRAGTDTQYF. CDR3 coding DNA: TGTGCCAGCAGCCGCGCGGGCACAGATACGCAGTATTTT.

The CDR3 DNA follows: TGTGCCAGCAGCGATGCCGTAAGACTAGGCTACAATGAGCAGTTCTTC. This codes for CASSDAVRLGYNEQFF. The chain joins TRBV27 to TRBJ2-1, with D tentatively TRBD2 (6 bases). Germline assignment: CDR1 MNHEY and CDR2 SMNVEV (reference sequence). Deletions cut 6 bases from V and 3 bases from J, with 18 bases between. This CDR3 is 16 amino acids long.

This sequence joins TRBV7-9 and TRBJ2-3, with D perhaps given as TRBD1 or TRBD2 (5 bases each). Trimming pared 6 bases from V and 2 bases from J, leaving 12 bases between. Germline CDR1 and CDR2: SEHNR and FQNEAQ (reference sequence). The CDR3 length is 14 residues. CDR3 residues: CASRGEGHTDTQYF. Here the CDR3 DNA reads TGTGCCAGCAGGGGAGAGGGGCACACAGATACGCAGTATTTT.

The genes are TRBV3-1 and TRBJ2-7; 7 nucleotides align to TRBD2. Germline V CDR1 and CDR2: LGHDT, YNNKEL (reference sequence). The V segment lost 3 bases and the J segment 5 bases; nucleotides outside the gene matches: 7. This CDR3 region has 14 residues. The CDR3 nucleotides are TGTGCCAGCAGCCAGCGACGGCTAGCGGACGAGCAGTACTTC. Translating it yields CASSQRRLADEQYF.

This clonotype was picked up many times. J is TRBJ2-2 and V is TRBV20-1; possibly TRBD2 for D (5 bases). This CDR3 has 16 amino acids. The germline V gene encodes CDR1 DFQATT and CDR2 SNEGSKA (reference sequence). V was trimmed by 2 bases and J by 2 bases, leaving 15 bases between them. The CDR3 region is CSARLRGRENTGELFF. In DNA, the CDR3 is TGCAGTGCTAGACTCCGAGGGCGCGAAAACACCGGGGAGCTGTTTTTT.

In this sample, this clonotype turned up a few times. The CDR3 protein is CASSFVGIGKETQYF. The CDR3 region has the DNA TGTGCCAGCAGCTTCGTTGGGATTGGGAAGGAGACCCAGTACTTC. The V and J genes are TRBV7-2 and TRBJ2-5; D gene unclear. Trimming took off 3 bases at V and 5 bases at J, with 16 bases between the two ends. The CDR3 covers 15 residues. Germline V gives CDR1 SGHTA, CDR2 FQGNSA.

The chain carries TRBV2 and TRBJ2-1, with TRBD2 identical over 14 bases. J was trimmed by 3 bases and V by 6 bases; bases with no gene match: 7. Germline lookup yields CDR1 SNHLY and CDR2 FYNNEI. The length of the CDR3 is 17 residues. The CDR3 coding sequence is TGTGCCAGCAGGCCGACTAGCGGGAGGGTCCTCTACAATGAGCAGTTCTTC. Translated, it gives CASRPTSGRVLYNEQFF.

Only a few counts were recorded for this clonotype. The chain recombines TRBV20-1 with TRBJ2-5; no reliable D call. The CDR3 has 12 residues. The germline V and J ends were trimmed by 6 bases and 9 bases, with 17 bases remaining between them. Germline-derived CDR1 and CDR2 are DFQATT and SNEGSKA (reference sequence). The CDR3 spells CSAPDGQLAQYF. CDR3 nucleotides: TGCAGTGCCCCGGACGGCCAGTTGGCCCAGTACTTC.

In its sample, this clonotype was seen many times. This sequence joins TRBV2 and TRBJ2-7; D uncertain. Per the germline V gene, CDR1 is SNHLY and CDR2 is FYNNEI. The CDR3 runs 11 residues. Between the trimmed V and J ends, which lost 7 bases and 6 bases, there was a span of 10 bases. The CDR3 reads CASIQASEQYV. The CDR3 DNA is TGTGCCAGCATTCAAGCGTCCGAGCAGTACGTC.

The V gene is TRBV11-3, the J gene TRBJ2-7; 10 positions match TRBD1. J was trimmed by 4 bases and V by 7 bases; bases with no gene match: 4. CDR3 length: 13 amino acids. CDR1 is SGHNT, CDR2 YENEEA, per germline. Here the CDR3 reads CASTDRGEYEQYF. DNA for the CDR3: TGTGCCAGCACGGACAGGGGGGAGTACGAGCAGTACTTC.

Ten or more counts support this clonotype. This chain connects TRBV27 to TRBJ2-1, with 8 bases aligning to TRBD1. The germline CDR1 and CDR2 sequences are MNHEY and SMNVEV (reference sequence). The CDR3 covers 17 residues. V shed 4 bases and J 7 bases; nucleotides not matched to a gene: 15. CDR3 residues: CASSSLWTGYSVNEQFF. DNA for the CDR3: TGTGCCAGCAGTTCCCTATGGACAGGGTATTCGGTTAATGAGCAGTTCTTC.

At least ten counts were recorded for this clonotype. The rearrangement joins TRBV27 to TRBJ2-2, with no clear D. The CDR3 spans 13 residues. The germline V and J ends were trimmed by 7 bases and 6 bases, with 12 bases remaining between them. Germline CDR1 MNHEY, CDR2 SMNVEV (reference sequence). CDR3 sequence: CASTPFGAGELFF. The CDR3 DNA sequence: TGTGCCAGCACTCCCTTTGGGGCCGGGGAGCTGTTTTTT.

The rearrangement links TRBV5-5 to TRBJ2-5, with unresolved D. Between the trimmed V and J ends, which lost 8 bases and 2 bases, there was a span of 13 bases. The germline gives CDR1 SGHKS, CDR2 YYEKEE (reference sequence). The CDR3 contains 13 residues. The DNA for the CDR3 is TGTGCCAGGGGCCTTGGGCGGCAAGAGACCCAGTACTTC. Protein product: CARGLGRQETQYF.

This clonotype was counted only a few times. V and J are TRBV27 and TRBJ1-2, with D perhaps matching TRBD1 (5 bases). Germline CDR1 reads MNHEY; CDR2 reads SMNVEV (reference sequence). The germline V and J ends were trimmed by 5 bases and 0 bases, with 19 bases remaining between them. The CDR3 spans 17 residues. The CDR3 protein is CASSPHSWGPANYGYTF. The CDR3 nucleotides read TGTGCCAGCAGTCCTCATTCTTGGGGACCAGCTAACTATGGCTACACCTTC.

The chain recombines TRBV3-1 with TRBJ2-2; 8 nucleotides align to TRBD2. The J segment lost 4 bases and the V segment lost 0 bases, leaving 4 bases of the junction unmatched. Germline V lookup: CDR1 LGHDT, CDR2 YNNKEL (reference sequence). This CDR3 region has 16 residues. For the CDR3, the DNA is TGTGCCAGCAGCCAAGAACTAGCGGACTTCACCGGGGAGCTGTTTTTT. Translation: CASSQELADFTGELFF.

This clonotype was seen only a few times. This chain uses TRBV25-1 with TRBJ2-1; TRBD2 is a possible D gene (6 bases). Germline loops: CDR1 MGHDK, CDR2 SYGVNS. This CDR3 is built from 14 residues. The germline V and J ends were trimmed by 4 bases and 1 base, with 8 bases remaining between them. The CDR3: CASSVAGSYNEQFF. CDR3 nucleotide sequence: TGTGCCAGCAGTGTGGCGGGATCCTACAATGAGCAGTTCTTC. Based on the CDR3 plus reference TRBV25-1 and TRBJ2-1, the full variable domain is EADIYQTPRYLVIGTGKKITLECSQTMGHDKMYWYQQDPGMELHLIHYSYGVNSTEKGDLSSESTVSRIRTEHFPLTLESARPSHTSQYLCASSVAGSYNEQFFGPGTRLTVL.

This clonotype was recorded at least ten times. CDR3 sequence reads: CASRPTSNEQFF. CDR3 DNA: TGCGCCAGCAGGCCGACCAGTAATGAGCAGTTCTTC. The V and J genes are TRBV5-1 and TRBJ2-1, with D hard to call. The CDR3 spans 12 residues. Germline V gene sequence: CDR1 SGHRS, CDR2 YFSETQ. V dropped 5 bases and J dropped 7 bases, with 10 bases sitting between them.

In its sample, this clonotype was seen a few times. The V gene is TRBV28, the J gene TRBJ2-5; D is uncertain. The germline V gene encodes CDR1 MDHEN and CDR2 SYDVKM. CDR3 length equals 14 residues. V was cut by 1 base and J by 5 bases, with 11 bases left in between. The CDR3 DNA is TGTGCCAGCAGTTTATATATAGGTGGGGAGACCCAGTACTTC. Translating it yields CASSLYIGGETQYF. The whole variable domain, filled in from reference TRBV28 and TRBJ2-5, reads DVKVTQSSRYLVKRTGEKVFLECVQDMDHENMFWYRQDPGLGLRLIYFSYDVKMKEKGDIPEGYSVSREKKERFSLILESASTNQTSMYLCASSLYIGGETQYFGPGTRLLVL.

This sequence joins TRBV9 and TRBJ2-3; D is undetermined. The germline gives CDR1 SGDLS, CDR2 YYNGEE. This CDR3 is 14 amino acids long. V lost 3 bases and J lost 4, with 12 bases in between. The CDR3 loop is CASSASRLADTQYF. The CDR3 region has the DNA TGTGCCAGCAGCGCCTCTCGTTTGGCAGATACGCAGTATTTT. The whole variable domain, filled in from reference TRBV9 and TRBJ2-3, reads DSGVTQTPKHLITATGQRVTLRCSPRSGDLSVYWYQQSLDQGLQFLIQYYNGEERAKGNILERFSAQQFPDLHSELNLSSLELGDSALYFCASSASRLADTQYFGPGTRLTVL.

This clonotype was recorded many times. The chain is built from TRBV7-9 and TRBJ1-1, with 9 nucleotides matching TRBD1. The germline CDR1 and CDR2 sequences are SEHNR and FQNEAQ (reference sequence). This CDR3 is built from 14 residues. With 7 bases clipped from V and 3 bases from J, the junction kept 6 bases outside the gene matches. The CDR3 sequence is CASTTGGSDTEAFF. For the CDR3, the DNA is TGTGCCAGCACCACAGGGGGCTCGGACACTGAAGCTTTCTTT.

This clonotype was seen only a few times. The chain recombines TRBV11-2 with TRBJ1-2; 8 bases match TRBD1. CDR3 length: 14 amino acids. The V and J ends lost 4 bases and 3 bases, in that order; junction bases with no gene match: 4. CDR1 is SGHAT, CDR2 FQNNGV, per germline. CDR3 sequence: CASSSGQGHYGYTF. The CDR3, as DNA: TGTGCCAGCAGCTCCGGACAGGGACACTATGGCTACACCTTC.